This T cell receptor beta chain is from a study of T-cell reconstitution after alpha-beta-depleted transplantation in children. The study's findings and limits: Expanded graft clones numbering several hundred reportedly gave rise to alpha-beta T cells about two months after transplant. Among T cells one year after transplant, newly produced cells accounted for most counts and diversity. Where some patients showed high TCRbeta diversity at day 60, it came from recipient T cells and thymic progenitors that had survived.

This clonotype was counted only a few times. Its antigen is unidentified. Unique molecular identifiers were built into the TCRbeta library. TCRdb re-called the PCR reads with MiXCR, one entry per CDR3 protein. The sample carries 700,000 to 850,000 distinct CDR3 sequences, 16% recorded once. The CDR3 contains 16 residues. Per the germline V gene, CDR1 is SGHDN and CDR2 is FVKESK. The V end was cut by 1 base, the J end by 3 bases, with 10 bases between. The V call is TRBV14, the J call TRBJ2-6, with no clear D. The source material was PBMCs, mostly from graft donor cells, sampled 360 days after TCRalphabeta/CD19-depleted stem cell transplant. The TCR was taken from a male patient younger than 18 who had a stem cell transplant for acute lymphoblastic leukemia, so the T cells may come from the graft donor. The CDR3 DNA reads TGTGCCAGCAGCCAAGTTCCGGGTAATGGGGCCAACGTCCTGACTTTC. This sequence encodes CASSQVPGNGANVLTF.